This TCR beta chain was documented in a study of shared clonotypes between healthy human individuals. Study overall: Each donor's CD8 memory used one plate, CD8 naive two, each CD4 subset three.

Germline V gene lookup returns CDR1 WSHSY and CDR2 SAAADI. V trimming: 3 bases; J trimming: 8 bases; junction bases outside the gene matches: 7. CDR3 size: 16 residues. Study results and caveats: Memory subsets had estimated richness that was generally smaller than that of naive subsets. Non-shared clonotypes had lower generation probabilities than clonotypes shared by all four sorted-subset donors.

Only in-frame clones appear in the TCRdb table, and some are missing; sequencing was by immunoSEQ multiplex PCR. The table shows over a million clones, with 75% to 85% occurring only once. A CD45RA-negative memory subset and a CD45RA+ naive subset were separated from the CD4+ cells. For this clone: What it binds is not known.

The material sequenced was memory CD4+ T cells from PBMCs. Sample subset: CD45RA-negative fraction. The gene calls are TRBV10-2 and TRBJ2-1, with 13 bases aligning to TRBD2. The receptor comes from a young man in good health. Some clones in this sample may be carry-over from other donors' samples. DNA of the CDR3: TGCGCCAGCAGTGACTCGGAGACTAGCGGGAGGCATGAGCAGTTCTTC. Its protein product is CASSDSETSGRHEQFF.